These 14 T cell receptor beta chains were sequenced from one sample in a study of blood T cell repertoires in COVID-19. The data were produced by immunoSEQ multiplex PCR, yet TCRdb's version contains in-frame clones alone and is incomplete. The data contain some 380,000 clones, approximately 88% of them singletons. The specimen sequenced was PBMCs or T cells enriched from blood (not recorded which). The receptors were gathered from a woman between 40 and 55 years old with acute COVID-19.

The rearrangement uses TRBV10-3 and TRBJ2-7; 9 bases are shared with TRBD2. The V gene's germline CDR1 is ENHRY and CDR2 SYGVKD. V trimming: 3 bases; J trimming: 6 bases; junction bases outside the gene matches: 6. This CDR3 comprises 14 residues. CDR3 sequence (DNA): TGTGCCATCAGTGATAGCGGGGGTCTGGCCGAGCAGTACTTC. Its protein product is CAISDSGGLAEQYF.

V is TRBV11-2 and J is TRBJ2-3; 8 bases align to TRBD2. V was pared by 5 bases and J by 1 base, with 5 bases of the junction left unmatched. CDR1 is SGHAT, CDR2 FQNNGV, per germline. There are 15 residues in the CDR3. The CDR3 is CASSPPAGGTDTQYF. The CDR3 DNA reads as TGTGCCAGCAGCCCCCCAGCGGGGGGCACAGATACGCAGTATTTT.

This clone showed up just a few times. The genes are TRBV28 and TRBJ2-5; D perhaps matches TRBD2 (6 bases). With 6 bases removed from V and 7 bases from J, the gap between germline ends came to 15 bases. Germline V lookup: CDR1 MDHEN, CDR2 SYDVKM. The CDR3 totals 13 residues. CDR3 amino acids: CASRTPPGGTQYF. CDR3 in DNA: TGTGCCAGCAGGACCCCCCCCGGGGGGACCCAGTACTTC.

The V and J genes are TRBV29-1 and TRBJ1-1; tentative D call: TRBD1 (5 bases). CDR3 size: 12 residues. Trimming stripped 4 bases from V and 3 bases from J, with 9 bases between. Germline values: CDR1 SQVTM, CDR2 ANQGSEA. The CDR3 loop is CSVGGVYTEAFF. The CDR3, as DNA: TGCAGCGTTGGGGGGGTATACACTGAAGCTTTCTTT.

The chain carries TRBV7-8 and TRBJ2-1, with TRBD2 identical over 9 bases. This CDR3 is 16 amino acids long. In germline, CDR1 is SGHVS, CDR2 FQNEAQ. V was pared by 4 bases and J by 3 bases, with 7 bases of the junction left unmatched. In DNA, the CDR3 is TGTGCCAGCAGCTCCCAGGGACTAGCTGACTACAATGAGCAGTTCTTC. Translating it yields CASSSQGLADYNEQFF.

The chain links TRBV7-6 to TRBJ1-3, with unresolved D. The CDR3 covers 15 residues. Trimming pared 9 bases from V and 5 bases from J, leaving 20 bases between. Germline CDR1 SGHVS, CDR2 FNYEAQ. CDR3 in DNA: TGTGCCAGTGGAAACCGGGGTGGCGGACGAAACACCATATATTTT. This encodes CASGNRGGGRNTIYF.

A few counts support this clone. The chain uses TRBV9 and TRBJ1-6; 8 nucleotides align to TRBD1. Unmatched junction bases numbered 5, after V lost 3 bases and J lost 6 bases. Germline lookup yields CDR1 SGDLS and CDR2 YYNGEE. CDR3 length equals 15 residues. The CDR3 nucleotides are TGTGCCAGCAGCGGGCGGACAGGGATTAATTCACCCCTCCACTTT. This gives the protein CASSGRTGINSPLHF. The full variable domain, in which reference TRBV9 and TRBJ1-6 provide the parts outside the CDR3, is DSGVTQTPKHLITATGQRVTLRCSPRSGDLSVYWYQQSLDQGLQFLIQYYNGEERAKGNILERFSAQQFPDLHSELNLSSLELGDSALYFCASSGRTGINSPLHFGNGTRLTVT.

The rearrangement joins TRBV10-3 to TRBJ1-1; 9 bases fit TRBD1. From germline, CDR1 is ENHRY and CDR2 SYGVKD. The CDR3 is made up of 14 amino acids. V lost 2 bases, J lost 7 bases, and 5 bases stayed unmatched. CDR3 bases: TGTGCCATCAGTGAGGTGGGACAGGGAAGTGAAGCTTTCTTT. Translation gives CAISEVGQGSEAFF.

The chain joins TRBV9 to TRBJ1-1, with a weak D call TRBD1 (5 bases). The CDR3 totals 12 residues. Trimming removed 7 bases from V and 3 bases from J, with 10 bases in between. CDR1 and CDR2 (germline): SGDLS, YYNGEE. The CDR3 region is CASPLGDTEAFF. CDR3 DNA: TGTGCCAGCCCTTTAGGGGACACTGAAGCTTTCTTT.

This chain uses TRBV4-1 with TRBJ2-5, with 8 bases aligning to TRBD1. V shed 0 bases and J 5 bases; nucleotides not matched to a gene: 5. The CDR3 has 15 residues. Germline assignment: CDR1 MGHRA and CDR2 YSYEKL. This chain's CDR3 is CASSQDRWDRETQYF. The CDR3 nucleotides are TGCGCCAGCAGCCAAGATAGATGGGACAGGGAGACCCAGTACTTC.

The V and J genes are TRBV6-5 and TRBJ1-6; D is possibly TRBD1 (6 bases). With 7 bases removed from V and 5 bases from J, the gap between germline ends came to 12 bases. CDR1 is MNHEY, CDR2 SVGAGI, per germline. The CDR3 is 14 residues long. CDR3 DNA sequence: TGTGCCAGCAACTCGGGACAAAATAATTCACCCCTCCACTTT. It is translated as CASNSGQNNSPLHF.

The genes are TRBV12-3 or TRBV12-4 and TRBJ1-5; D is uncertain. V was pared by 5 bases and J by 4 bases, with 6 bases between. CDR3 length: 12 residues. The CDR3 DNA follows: TGTGCCAGCAGTGCGGGAAATCAGCCCCAGCATTTT. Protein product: CASSAGNQPQHF.

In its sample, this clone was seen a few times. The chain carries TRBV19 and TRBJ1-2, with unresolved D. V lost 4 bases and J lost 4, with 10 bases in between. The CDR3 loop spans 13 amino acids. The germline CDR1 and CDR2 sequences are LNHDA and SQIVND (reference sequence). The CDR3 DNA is TGTGCCAGTAGTACCGCGGTACCCTATGGCTACACCTTC. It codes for CASSTAVPYGYTF.

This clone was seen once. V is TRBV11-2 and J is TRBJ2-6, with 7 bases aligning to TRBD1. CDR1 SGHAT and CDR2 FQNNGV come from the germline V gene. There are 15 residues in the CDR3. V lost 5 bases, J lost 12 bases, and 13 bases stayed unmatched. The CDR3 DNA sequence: TGTGCCAGCAGCGCTGGACAGGAGGCTCATAGCGTCCTGACTTTC. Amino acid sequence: CASSAGQEAHSVLTF.